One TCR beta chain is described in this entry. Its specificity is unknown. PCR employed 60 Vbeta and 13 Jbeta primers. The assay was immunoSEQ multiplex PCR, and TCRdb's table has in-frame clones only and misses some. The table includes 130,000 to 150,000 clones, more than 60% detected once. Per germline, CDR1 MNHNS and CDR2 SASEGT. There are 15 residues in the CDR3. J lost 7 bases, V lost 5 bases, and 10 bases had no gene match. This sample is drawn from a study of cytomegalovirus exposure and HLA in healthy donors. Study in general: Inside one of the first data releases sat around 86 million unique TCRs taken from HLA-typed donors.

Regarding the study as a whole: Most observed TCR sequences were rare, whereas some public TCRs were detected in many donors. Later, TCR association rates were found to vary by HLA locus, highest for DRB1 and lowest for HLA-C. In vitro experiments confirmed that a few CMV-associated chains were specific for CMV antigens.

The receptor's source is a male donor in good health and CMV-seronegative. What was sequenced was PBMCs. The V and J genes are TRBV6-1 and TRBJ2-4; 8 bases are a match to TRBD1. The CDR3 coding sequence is TGTGCCAGCAGTAAAATGACAGGGGAAACGAACATTCAGTACTTC. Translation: CASSKMTGETNIQYF.